This TCR beta chain is drawn from a study of control samples from healthy donors and cancer patients. The CDR3 totals 13 residues. In germline, CDR1 is GTSNPN, CDR2 SVGIG (reference sequence). V lost 2 bases and J 0 bases, leaving 7 bases between the germline ends. Produced via immunoSEQ multiplex PCR; TCRdb's table is partial and in-frame only. Of about 120,000 clones listed, roughly 91% are singletons. This chain joins TRBV30 and TRBJ2-5, with D uncertain. Input material: blood. The sequence came from a man between 40 and 49 years old in good health. DNA for the CDR3: TGTGCCTGGAGTAGGACGGACCAAGAGACCCAGTACTTC. It yields the protein CAWSRTDQETQYF.